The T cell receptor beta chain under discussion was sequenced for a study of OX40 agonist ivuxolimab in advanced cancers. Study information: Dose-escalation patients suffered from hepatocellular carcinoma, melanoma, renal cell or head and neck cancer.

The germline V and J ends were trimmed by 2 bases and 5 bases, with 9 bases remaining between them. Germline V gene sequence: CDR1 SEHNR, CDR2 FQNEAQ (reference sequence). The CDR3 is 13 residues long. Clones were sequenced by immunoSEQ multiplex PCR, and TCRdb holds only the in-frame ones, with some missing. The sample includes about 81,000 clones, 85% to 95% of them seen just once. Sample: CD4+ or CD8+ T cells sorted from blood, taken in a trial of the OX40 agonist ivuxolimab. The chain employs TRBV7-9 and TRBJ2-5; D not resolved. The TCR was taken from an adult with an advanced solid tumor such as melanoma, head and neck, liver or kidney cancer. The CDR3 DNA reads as TGTGCCAGCAGCTTATGGGATCTGGAGACCCAGTACTTC. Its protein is CASSLWDLETQYF. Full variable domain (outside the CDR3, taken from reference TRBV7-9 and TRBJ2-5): DTGVSQNPRHKITKRGQNVTFRCDPISEHNRLYWYRQTLGQGPEFLTYFQNEAQLEKSRLLSDRFSAERPKGSFSTLEIQRTEQGDSAMYLCASSLWDLETQYFGPGTRLLVL.